This entry lists 18 T cell receptor beta chains sequenced from one sample in a study of beta chain features in type 1 diabetes. Investigators reverse transcribed all isolated RNA, so they sequenced expressed TCRB transcripts. The data were produced by immunoSEQ multiplex PCR, yet TCRdb's version contains in-frame clones alone and is incomplete. The sample consists of 400,000 to 450,000 clones, approximately 14% of them appearing once. The sample comprised naive CD4+ T cells from blood. These receptors were collected from a man aged 25 to 40 in good health.

This clone has only a few counts. This chain joins TRBV6-6 and TRBJ2-1; TRBD2 might be the D (7 bases). Trimming removed 7 bases at V and 7 bases at J, with 17 bases between. Germline loops: CDR1 MNHNY, CDR2 SVGAGI (reference sequence). The CDR3 contains 14 residues. For the CDR3, the DNA is TGTGCCAGCACCCTCAGGGGAGGGGGGAATGAGCAGTTCTTC. Residues: CASTLRGGGNEQFF.

This clone was counted a few times. The chain joins TRBV7-2 to TRBJ2-5; unclear D gene. This CDR3 contains 14 residues. CDR1 SGHTA and CDR2 FQGNSA come from the germline V gene. Deletions cut 3 bases from V and 2 bases from J, with 10 bases between. CDR3 coding DNA: TGTGCCAGCAGCTTTGGACCTACACAAGAGACCCAGTACTTC. Protein: CASSFGPTQETQYF. Using reference TRBV7-2 and TRBJ2-5 for the parts outside the CDR3, the full variable domain is GAGVSQSPSNKVTEKGKDVELRCDPISGHTALYWYRQSLGQGLEFLIYFQGNSAPDKSGLPSDRFSAERTGGSVSTLTIQRTQQEDSAVYLCASSFGPTQETQYFGPGTRLLVL.

This clone was counted a few times. CDR3 in amino acids: CASSPEGVICEQYV. The CDR3 DNA is TGCGCCAGCAGCCCAGAGGGGGTAATCTGCGAGCAGTACGTC. V usage is TRBV4-3 and J usage is TRBJ2-7, with D perhaps TRBD1 (6 bases). V gave up 4 bases and J gave up 6 bases, with 16 bases separating them. The CDR3 has 14 amino acids. Germline CDR1 is LGHNA and CDR2 is YSLEER.

This clone was observed a few times. The chain links TRBV7-2 to TRBJ2-6, with no clear D. This CDR3 has 15 residues. V lost 2 bases and J lost 0, with 5 bases in between. CDR1 SGHTA and CDR2 FQGNSA come from the germline V gene. The CDR3 nucleotides are TGTGCCAGCAGCTTAAGAGTCTCTGGGGCCAACGTCCTGACTTTC. It codes for CASSLRVSGANVLTF.

The chain couples TRBV29-1 to TRBJ2-4, with TRBD2 identical over 7 bases. The germline CDR1 and CDR2 sequences are SQVTM and ANQGSEA. Losses at the gene ends were 4 bases for V and 0 bases for J; bases not matched to a gene: 12. The CDR3 is 17 amino acids. CDR3 bases: TGCAGCGTTGGATGGGGTAGTGGGAGGGGAGCCAAAAACATTCAGTACTTC. This sequence encodes CSVGWGSGRGAKNIQYF. The full variable domain, its missing parts supplied by reference TRBV29-1 and TRBJ2-4, is SAVISQKPSRDICQRGTSLTIQCQVDSQVTMMFWYRQQPGQSLTLIATANQGSEATYESGFVIDKFPISRPNLTFSTLTVSNMSPEDSSIYLCSVGWGSGRGAKNIQYFGAGTRLSVL.

This clone was detected only a few times. The genes are TRBV30 and TRBJ1-1, with TRBD1 matching 7 bases. With V trimmed by 3 bases and J by 7 bases, 11 bases remained unmatched. Germline-derived CDR1 and CDR2 are GTSNPN and SVGIG (reference sequence). The CDR3 is 14 amino acids. The CDR3 DNA follows: TGTGCCTGGAGACAGGGGAGGGGGTTTGATGAAGCTTTCTTT. Its protein product is CAWRQGRGFDEAFF. The full variable domain, completed using reference TRBV30 and TRBJ1-1, is SQTIHQWPATLVQPVGSPLSLECTVEGTSNPNLYWYRQAAGRGLQLLFYSVGIGQISSEVPQNLSASRPQDRQFILSSKKLLLSDSGFYLCAWRQGRGFDEAFFGQGTRLTVV.

This chain connects TRBV30 to TRBJ1-1; D unresolved. Between the trimmed V and J ends, which lost 8 bases and 2 bases, there was a span of 15 bases. Germline V lookup: CDR1 GTSNPN, CDR2 SVGIG (reference sequence). The CDR3 loop spans 13 amino acids. The CDR3 DNA follows: TGTGCCCGTTGTAGAGGGTACAACACTGAAGCTTTCTTT. It translates to CARCRGYNTEAFF.

This clone turned up a few times. The CDR3 nucleotides read TGTGCCATCAGTGAGTCGCAGGGGGCGAACACCGGGGAGCTGTTTTTT. This translates into CAISESQGANTGELFF. V is TRBV10-3 and J is TRBJ2-2; 7 nucleotides align to TRBD1. The CDR3 sequence is 16 residues long. Germline V gene sequence: CDR1 ENHRY, CDR2 SYGVKD. The V gene end was trimmed by 0 bases and the J gene end by 0 bases; junction bases not matched to a gene: 1.

The table lists this clone with a few counts. The chain has TRBV30 and TRBJ2-4; perhaps D is TRBD1 or TRBD2 (5 bases each). V dropped 8 bases and J dropped 0 bases, with 14 bases sitting between them. In germline, CDR1 is GTSNPN, CDR2 SVGIG (reference sequence). This CDR3 has 14 residues. CDR3 DNA sequence: TGTGCCAGCGTGGGGGTACCAGCCAAAAACATTCAGTACTTC. As protein: CASVGVPAKNIQYF.

About this clone itself: In the same sample, other DNA sequences code for this CDR3. The CDR3 sequence: CASSLAGRRETQYF. CDR3 DNA sequence: TGTGCCAGCAGTCTAGCGGGGAGACGAGAGACCCAGTACTTC. The chain carries TRBV6-5 and TRBJ2-5; 9 bases fit TRBD2. V lost 5 bases and J lost 4; bases outside the gene matches: 5. Germline assignment: CDR1 MNHEY and CDR2 SVGAGI. The CDR3 runs to 14 residues.

This clone was seen a handful of times. The chain couples TRBV2 to TRBJ1-2; D may be TRBD1 (6 bases). Germline CDR1 is SNHLY and CDR2 is FYNNEI. The CDR3 sequence is 14 residues long. With 6 bases removed from V and 0 bases from J, the gap between germline ends came to 11 bases. The CDR3 sequence: CASSRDNSNYGYTF. The DNA of the CDR3 is TGTGCCAGCAGCCGGGACAATTCTAACTATGGCTACACCTTC.

This clone was found a few times. The V call is TRBV7-9, the J call TRBJ1-1, with 8 bases fitting TRBD1. In germline, CDR1 is SEHNR, CDR2 FQNEAQ (reference sequence). V was clipped by 5 bases and J by 1 base; unmatched bases: 9. The CDR3 spans 16 residues. DNA of the CDR3: TGTGCCAGCAGCCCCACCCTCGGACAGGGGAACACTGAAGCTTTCTTT. As protein: CASSPTLGQGNTEAFF.

This clone was counted between two and nine times. The sample holds other DNA sequences that translate to the same CDR3. The V and J genes are TRBV4-3 and TRBJ2-5; D not certain. Trimming removed 1 base from V and 5 bases from J, with 5 bases in between. This CDR3 comprises 12 residues. Germline CDR1 LGHNA, CDR2 YSLEER. DNA of the CDR3: TGCGCCAGCAGCCAAGGTTGGGAGACCCAGTACTTC. Protein product: CASSQGWETQYF.

The rearrangement joins TRBV19 to TRBJ2-5; tentatively, D is TRBD1 (6 bases). The V and J ends lost 8 bases and 0 bases respectively, with 13 bases between them. CDR3 length equals 14 residues. CDR1 and CDR2 from the germline V gene are LNHDA and SQIVND (reference sequence). In nucleotides, the CDR3 is TGTGCCAGTGCCGGGACAATGTACCAAGAGACCCAGTACTTC. It encodes CASAGTMYQETQYF.

This clone was detected a few times. For the CDR3, the DNA is TGTGCCAGCAGCGTAGTCCTAGCGACCTCCTACAATGAGCAGTTCTTC. Translation: CASSVVLATSYNEQFF. The chain has TRBV9 and TRBJ2-1; tentatively, D is TRBD2 (6 bases). Trimming removed 0 bases at V and 0 bases at J, with 10 bases between. Germline CDR1 and CDR2: SGDLS and YYNGEE. The CDR3 extends over 16 amino acids.

The chain recombines TRBV9 with TRBJ2-1, with 7 bases that match TRBD2. Germline CDR1 SGDLS, CDR2 YYNGEE. The CDR3 consists of 17 residues. The V gene end was trimmed by 0 bases and the J gene end by 4 bases; junction bases not matched to a gene: 10. The CDR3 region is CASSVGVGLAAYNEQFF. In DNA, the CDR3 is TGTGCCAGCAGCGTAGGAGTGGGGCTAGCGGCGTACAATGAGCAGTTCTTC.

This clone appeared a few times. The V and J genes are TRBV13 and TRBJ2-7, with 8 bases matching TRBD1. Germline V gives CDR1 PRHDT, CDR2 FYEKMQ (reference sequence). Germline trimming cut 2 bases from V and 5 bases from J; bases unmatched to any gene: 8. The CDR3 runs to 15 residues. CDR3 sequence: CASSLIRGQENEQYF. The DNA for the CDR3 is TGTGCCAGCAGCTTAATCAGGGGGCAAGAGAACGAGCAGTACTTC.

The chain has TRBV28 and TRBJ1-1; possible D gene TRBD1, 5 bases. V was clipped by 4 bases and J by 8 bases, with 8 bases between them. Germline CDR1 and CDR2: MDHEN and SYDVKM. CDR3 length: 11 amino acids. The CDR3, as DNA: TGTGCCAGCAGTTCGAGACAGGAAGCTTTCTTT. Amino acid sequence: CASSSRQEAFF.